This TCR beta chain was obtained from a study of identical twins listed by TCRdb under 2016. The study in broad terms: TCR alpha and beta repertoires from monozygotic twins, unrelated adults of various ages and cord blood were deep-sequenced to test whether fetal clonotypes persist. Replicate twin experiments were performed at different times using different library preparation protocols to rule out contamination.

Every donor was a healthy Caucasian. Three pairs of female monozygotic twins, all aged about 18 to 30 years, made up the twin cohort. Positive isolation kits from Invitrogen were used to isolate the CD4+ and CD8+ T cell populations. Overall study outcomes, separate from this receptor: A weaker excess of twin sharing was found in beta out-of-frame sequences because the signal-to-noise ratio was lowered by fewer shared sequences. Zero-insertion analyses could be partly confounded by invariant T cells such as MAIT and iNKT, although diverse VJ usage argued against such confounding for most clonotypes. Compared with coincidental sharing between unrelated individuals, an excess of low generation-probability sequences was observed among out-of-frame TCR alpha sequences shared between twins. Because the same donors could not be followed over many years, the conclusions relied on cross-sectional statistical analysis. Out-of-frame TCR alpha sharing in monozygotic twins was systematically underestimated by recombination models, whereas sharing between unrelated individuals was in agreement with the recombination models. Fewer insertions were carried by abundant cord blood beta clonotypes, a similar but weaker trend appeared in young adult naive repertoires, and no such trend appeared in memory repertoires.

Including cysteine and phenylalanine, the CDR3 has 14 amino acids. Of the read, only the CDR3 DNA is kept; its 42 bases are in frame from base 1. The germline ends are 12 bases apart after V is trimmed by 2 bases and J by 5 bases. In the germline V gene, CDR1 corresponds to SGDLS and CDR2 to YYNGEE. Notes on this clonotype: No cognate antigen has been identified for it. No much larger clone is present one base from it, and per-base qualities are unavailable.

Libraries were made using 5' RACE. Sequencer: Illumina HiSeq 2000. A universal primer binding site was introduced by template switching, and a unique molecular identifier was present in the final cDNA, enabling accurate counting of TCR cDNA molecules. First-strand cDNA for TCR alpha and beta chains was synthesized from specific primers in the conserved constant-segment region. To control for contamination, every cDNA library carried two barcodes: a SMART-Mk sample barcode plus Illumina barcodes. Two successive PCR steps introduced TruSeq adapter sequences along with Illumina sample barcodes. The Illumina HiSeq platform was used with custom primers to sequence TCR alpha and beta cDNA libraries. Per the source publication's procedure: Raw reads were processed with MiGEC to extract unique molecular identifiers, and MiXCR was used to determine CDR3 positions. For each individual, recombination models were inferred using an EM algorithm with the repgenHMM and IGoR tools. Shared clonotypes were analyzed with the tcR package in R, and sharing was normalized by the product of cloneset sizes. Out-of-frame nonproductive sequences were analyzed to study raw recombination free of thymic and clonal selection effects. TCRdb passed the public sequencing reads through fastp at Q25 and MiXCR, retaining productive beta sequences. Each record represents a unique CDR3 protein, reported with the most common genes and DNA among its rows. TCRdb, not the original authors, processed these V and J calls. The table for this sample lists approximately 470,000 distinct CDR3 sequences; 12% to 15% of them were counted only once. The biggest ten clones account for approximately 0.52% of the sample.

Separately, the same data were catalogued under a study of yellow fever vaccine responses in identical twins. The other study reports the following: According to the authors, the vaccine-induced T cell response in identical twins seemed to be partly convergent and partly specific to each individual. Focusing on identical twins, the study followed the T cell clones that responded to the vaccine, and did so with precision.

This chain is built from TRBV9 and TRBJ2-3; the D gene remains uncertain. The source is a woman under 30 in good health. The sequenced sample consisted of CD4+ T cells sorted from blood. The encoded CDR3 is CASSVFSTQDTQYF. The DNA reads TGTGCCAGCAGCGTCTTTTCGACTCAAGATACGCAGTATTTT.